These T cell receptor beta chains were read from a single sample in a study of technical replicates of blood from several donors. The assay was immunoSEQ multiplex PCR, and TCRdb's table has in-frame clones only and misses some. This table holds some 76,000 clones, 94% found once. Sequencing used T cells isolated from PBMCs. These receptors were taken from a human donor in good health. Both conserved end residues are part of each CDR3. The D gene is left open where the match is weak. Size values are once, few and many counts, or a class for expanded clones, and some rows have none.

d_call clone_size j_call cdr3_length v_call cdr3_aa cdr3_nt
. . TRBJ2-7 14 TRBV2 CASSEPGQSYEQYF TGTGCCAGCAGTGAACCTGGGCAGTCTTACGAGCAGTACTTC
TRBD1 . TRBJ1-5 17 TRBV6-4 CASRHDRGLTRNQPQHF TGTGCCAGCAGACATGACAGGGGGTTAACTCGAAATCAGCCCCAGCATTTT
TRBD1 . TRBJ2-1 17 TRBV11-2 CASSLAGQGITYNEQFF TGTGCCAGCAGCTTAGCAGGACAGGGTATCACCTACAATGAGCAGTTCTTC
TRBD2 . TRBJ2-1 16 TRBV5-6 CASILYPGLAINEQFF TGTGCCAGCATCCTCTACCCGGGACTAGCGATCAATGAGCAGTTCTTC
. . TRBJ1-4 12 TRBV27 CASRGGLDKLFF TGTGCCAGCAGAGGGGGATTGGACAAACTGTTTTTT
TRBD1 once TRBJ2-3 16 TRBV9 CASSVTGTGQADTQYF TGTGCCAGCAGCGTAACCGGGACAGGACAGGCAGATACGCAGTATTTT
. . TRBJ2-4 14 TRBV19 CASSPWEAGNIQYF TGTGCCAGTAGTCCTTGGGAGGCGGGAAACATTCAGTACTTC
TRBD1 . TRBJ1-3 16 TRBV27 CASSLSGQGSGNTIYF TGTGCCAGCAGTTTATCCGGACAGGGGTCTGGAAACACCATATATTTT
. . TRBJ2-7 14 TRBV9 CASSVLDNSYEQYF TGTGCCAGCAGCGTATTAGACAACTCCTACGAGCAGTACTTC
. . TRBJ2-5 15 TRBV27 CASSDGQWGTETQYF TGTGCCAGCAGTGACGGACAGTGGGGAACGGAGACCCAGTACTTC
. once TRBJ1-1 16 TRBV7-9 CASSPFDRRSNTEAFF TGTGCCAGCAGCCCTTTCGACAGGAGGTCAAACACTGAAGCTTTCTTT
TRBD1 . TRBJ1-5 16 TRBV2 CASSVGTELSNQPQHF TGTGCCAGCAGCGTTGGGACAGAACTTAGCAATCAGCCCCAGCATTTT
. . TRBJ2-7 12 TRBV2 CASSRVIYEQYF TGTGCCAGCAGCCGCGTGATCTACGAGCAGTACTTC
TRBD1 . TRBJ1-5 15 TRBV7-3 CASSLIGGSNQPQHF TGTGCCAGCAGCTTAATAGGGGGCAGCAATCAGCCCCAGCATTTT
TRBD1 few TRBJ1-1 14 TRBV11-2 CASSSQGRNTEAFF TGTGCCAGCAGCTCACAGGGGCGGAACACTGAAGCTTTCTTT
. . TRBJ1-5 17 TRBV7-8 CASSLGGGLLDNQPQHF TGTGCCAGCAGCTTAGGCGGAGGTTTATTGGACAATCAGCCCCAGCATTTT
TRBD2 once TRBJ2-7 16 TRBV27 CASRPHVAGNAYEQYF TGTGCCAGCAGGCCCCATGTAGCGGGGAATGCCTACGAGCAGTACTTC
TRBD1 . TRBJ2-1 15 TRBV27 CASRPWDSADYEQFF TGTGCCAGCAGGCCATGGGACAGTGCTGACTATGAGCAGTTCTTC
. . TRBJ2-2 15 TRBV7-2 CASRWQSANTGELFF TGTGCCAGCAGGTGGCAGAGCGCGAACACCGGGGAGCTGTTTTTT
TRBD1 . TRBJ1-5 13 TRBV30 CAWEQGSNQPQHF TGTGCCTGGGAACAGGGGAGCAATCAGCCCCAGCATTTT
. . TRBJ2-3 15 TRBV11-2 CASSSGGRSTDTQYF TGTGCCAGCAGCTCCGGAGGGCGTAGCACAGATACGCAGTATTTT
TRBD1 . TRBJ2-5 16 TRBV5-1 CASSSQGLLLQETQYF TGCGCCAGCAGCTCACAGGGGCTCCTTTTGCAAGAGACCCAGTACTTC
. once TRBJ2-1 13 TRBV2 CASSLRAYNEQFF TGTGCCAGCAGTCTGCGGGCGTACAATGAGCAGTTCTTC
TRBD1 . TRBJ2-4 13 TRBV27 CASSPGQGNIQYF TGTGCCAGCAGTCCCGGACAGGGGAACATTCAGTACTTC
. once TRBJ1-4 18 TRBV7-2 CASSLTDKADATNEKLFF TGTGCCAGCAGCCTTACTGACAAGGCCGATGCAACTAATGAAAAACTGTTTTTT
. once TRBJ1-4 12 TRBV27 CASSPQDGKLFF TGTGCCAGCAGTCCTCAGGATGGAAAACTGTTTTTT
TRBD1 once TRBJ1-1 14 TRBV19 CASRRQGASTEAFF TGTGCCAGTAGGAGGCAGGGGGCGAGCACTGAAGCTTTCTTT
. . TRBJ1-5 13 TRBV5-6 CASSSKTGQPQHF TGTGCCAGCAGCTCTAAAACAGGGCAACCCCAGCATTTT
. . TRBJ2-1 14 TRBV7-9 CASSLAGTYNEQFF TGTGCCAGCAGCTTGGCAGGCACCTACAATGAGCAGTTCTTC
TRBD1 . TRBJ1-5 16 TRBV6-6 CASTETGSYGNQPQHF TGTGCCAGCACCGAGACAGGGAGCTACGGCAATCAGCCCCAGCATTTT
TRBD1 many TRBJ2-2 16 TRBV11-2 CASSPGTVKNTGELFF TGTGCCAGCAGCCCCGGGACAGTAAAGAACACCGGGGAGCTGTTTTTT
. few TRBJ1-1 13 TRBV30 CAWKPRSNTEAFF TGTGCCTGGAAGCCGAGATCGAACACTGAAGCTTTCTTT
TRBD2 . TRBJ2-7 15 TRBV5-1 CASSLRDYPTYEQYF TGCGCCAGCAGCTTGAGGGACTACCCAACCTACGAGCAGTACTTC
TRBD2 once TRBJ2-1 16 TRBV7-9 CASKIVAGVRYNEQFF TGTGCCAGCAAGATTGTAGCGGGAGTGAGGTACAATGAGCAGTTCTTC
. . TRBJ2-3 17 TRBV9 CASSVVGSGNPTDTQYF TGTGCCAGCAGCGTAGTCGGTAGCGGAAATCCCACAGATACGCAGTATTTT
. . TRBJ2-3 15 TRBV7-3 CASSLTGALTDTQYF TGTGCCAGCAGCTTAACGGGGGCCCTTACAGATACGCAGTATTTT
TRBD1 . TRBJ2-3 14 TRBV13 CASSRTGSTDTQYF TGTGCCAGCAGCCGGACAGGAAGTACAGATACGCAGTATTTT
TRBD1 . TRBJ1-4 16 TRBV5-1 CASSLGTGITNEKLFF TGCGCCAGCAGCTTGGGGACAGGCATCACTAATGAAAAACTGTTTTTT
TRBD1 . TRBJ1-5 15 TRBV30 CAWGTGTGVKQPQHF TGTGCCTGGGGAACCGGGACAGGGGTAAAACAGCCCCAGCATTTT
. . TRBJ2-1 14 TRBV9 CASSVVGQAHEQFF TGTGCCAGCAGCGTAGTTGGTCAGGCCCATGAGCAGTTCTTC
. . TRBJ2-7 16 TRBV7-8 CASSQGTGTVLYEQYF TGTGCCAGCAGTCAAGGCACCGGGACTGTCCTCTACGAGCAGTACTTC
. few TRBJ1-5 13 TRBV11-2 CASSLDGLQPQHF TGTGCCAGCAGCTTAGATGGACTCCAGCCCCAGCATTTT
TRBD2 once TRBJ2-1 14 TRBV5-8 CASSLGGGYNEQFF TGTGCCAGCAGCTTGGGCGGGGGATACAATGAGCAGTTCTTC
TRBD1 few TRBJ1-1 12 TRBV30 CAWAQGDTEAFF TGTGCCTGGGCTCAGGGGGACACTGAAGCTTTCTTT
. . TRBJ2-1 15 TRBV2 CASRMDSGFYNEQFF TGTGCCAGCAGGATGGACTCCGGATTCTACAATGAGCAGTTCTTC
TRBD1 once TRBJ1-2 12 TRBV19 CASRDRAYGYTF TGTGCCAGTAGGGACAGGGCCTATGGCTACACCTTC
. . TRBJ2-3 14 TRBV10-3 CAISKGVLADTQYF TGTGCCATCAGTAAAGGGGTTTTGGCCGATACGCAGTATTTT
TRBD1 once TRBJ1-3 16 TRBV6-5 CASSYTGTGGGNTIYF TGTGCCAGCAGTTACACCGGGACAGGGGGAGGAAACACCATATATTTT
. . TRBJ1-5 14 TRBV5-1 CASSLGPGNQPQHF TGCGCCAGCAGCTTGGGGCCGGGAAATCAGCCCCAGCATTTT
TRBD1 . TRBJ2-7 14 TRBV5-4 CASHRDRGVYEQYF TGTGCCAGCCACCGGGACAGGGGAGTCTACGAGCAGTACTTC
. few TRBJ1-1 14 TRBV5-1 CASSGELLNTEAFF TGCGCCAGCAGCGGGGAGCTCCTGAACACTGAAGCTTTCTTT